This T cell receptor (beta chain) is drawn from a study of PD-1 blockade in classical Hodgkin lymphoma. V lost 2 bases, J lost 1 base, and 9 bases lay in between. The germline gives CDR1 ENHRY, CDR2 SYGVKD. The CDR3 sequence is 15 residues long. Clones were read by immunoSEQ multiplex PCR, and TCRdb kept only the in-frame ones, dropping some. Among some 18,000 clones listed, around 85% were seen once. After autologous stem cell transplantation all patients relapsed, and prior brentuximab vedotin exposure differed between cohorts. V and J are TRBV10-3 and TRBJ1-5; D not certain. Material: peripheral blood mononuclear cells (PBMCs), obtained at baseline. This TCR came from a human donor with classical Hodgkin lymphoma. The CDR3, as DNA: TGTGCCATCAGTGAGGAGGGTATAAGCAATCAGCCCCAGCATTTT. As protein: CAISEEGISNQPQHF.